These 29 T cell receptor beta chains were sequenced from one sample in a study of blood T cell repertoires in COVID-19. Libraries were prepared by immunoSEQ multiplex PCR; TCRdb keeps only in-frame clonotypes and omits some of them. This sample carries just over 350,000 clones, around 88% of them seen once, and the ten largest clones take under 8.5%. Input material: peripheral blood. The receptors come from a woman in her fifties or sixties with COVID-19, enrolled during active disease.

The J gene is TRBJ1-1, the V gene TRBV5-1; TRBD1 matches at 7 bases. Germline loops: CDR1 SGHRS, CDR2 YFSETQ. This CDR3 is 13 amino acids long. J was trimmed by 10 bases and V by 4 bases; bases with no gene match: 10. CDR3 loop: CASSRGGDSSAFF. CDR3 coding DNA: TGCGCCAGCAGCCGTGGAGGGGACAGTTCAGCTTTCTTT.

As for this clone: The same CDR3 can be traced to other DNA sequences in this sample. The V call is TRBV18, the J call TRBJ2-7; 10 bases are a match to TRBD1. The CDR3 contains 14 residues. Germline V gene lookup returns CDR1 KGHSH and CDR2 LQKENI. J gave up 2 bases and V 3 bases, and 1 base lay outside the gene matches. In DNA form, the CDR3 reads TGTGCCAGCTCACCCGGGACAGGGGCCTACGAGCAGTACTTC. As protein: CASSPGTGAYEQYF.

The J gene is TRBJ1-5, the V gene TRBV4-1; D gene unclear. Trimming pared 4 bases from V and 7 bases from J, leaving 8 bases between. The CDR3 is 12 amino acids. Germline CDR1 is MGHRA and CDR2 is YSYEKL. The CDR3 sequence: CASSPPGQPQHF. The CDR3 DNA sequence: TGCGCCAGCAGCCCCCCAGGACAGCCCCAGCATTTT.

This rearrangement joins TRBV7-2 to TRBJ2-7; perhaps TRBD2 as D (6 bases). Per germline, CDR1 SGHTA and CDR2 FQGNSA. The length of the CDR3 is 14 residues. Between the trimmed V and J ends, which lost 3 bases and 0 bases, there was a span of 9 bases. The CDR3 DNA sequence: TGTGCCAGCAGCTTTAGCGGTAGCTCCTACGAGCAGTACTTC. Amino acid sequence: CASSFSGSSYEQYF.

For this clone: Within the sample, other DNA sequences also encode this same CDR3. The chain recombines TRBV11-2 with TRBJ1-2; 8 positions match TRBD1. With V trimmed by 2 bases and J by 6 bases, 5 bases remained unmatched. The CDR3 contains 14 residues. The germline V gene encodes CDR1 SGHAT and CDR2 FQNNGV. The CDR3 region is CASSLTGGTNGYTF. The CDR3 region has the DNA TGTGCCAGCAGCTTAACAGGGGGGACTAATGGCTACACCTTC.

The chain couples TRBV29-1 to TRBJ2-5; no firm D call. The germline V gene encodes CDR1 SQVTM and CDR2 ANQGSEA. V gave up 2 bases and J gave up 5 bases, with 12 bases separating them. The CDR3 runs 13 residues. CDR3 nucleotides: TGCAGCGTTGAATCCGCCCTCCGGGAGACCCAGTACTTC. Translated: CSVESALRETQYF.

V is TRBV7-2 and J is TRBJ1-1, with 7 bases lining up with TRBD1. CDR3 length: 14 amino acids. Germline trimming cut 5 bases from V and 1 base from J; bases unmatched to any gene: 4. Germline loops: CDR1 SGHTA, CDR2 FQGNSA. The CDR3 sequence is CASSIRTGNTEAFF. The CDR3 bases are TGTGCCAGCAGCATCCGGACAGGGAACACTGAAGCTTTCTTT.

V is TRBV5-1 and J is TRBJ2-5; D is perhaps TRBD2 (5 bases). The germline V and J ends were trimmed by 7 bases and 5 bases, with 12 bases remaining between them. CDR1 is SGHRS, CDR2 YFSETQ, per germline. The CDR3 has 12 residues. CDR3 region: CASGRTGETQYF. The DNA of the CDR3 is TGCGCCAGCGGCCGGACGGGGGAGACCCAGTACTTC.

The chain employs TRBV30 and TRBJ2-2, with TRBD1 identical over 7 bases. The germline V gene has CDR1 GTSNPN and CDR2 SVGIG (reference sequence). V dropped 4 bases and J dropped 3; count of bases not matched to a gene: 8. This CDR3 is 15 amino acids long. CDR3 region: CAWTLLQGDTGELFF. The CDR3 DNA reads TGTGCCTGGACCCTCCTCCAGGGGGACACCGGGGAGCTGTTTTTT.

CDR3 sequence (DNA): TGTGCCAGCAGTGATCCGAGAGCTAACAGGGCCGAGCAGTACTTC. It yields the protein CASSDPRANRAEQYF. This rearrangement joins TRBV25-1 to TRBJ2-7, with D possibly being TRBD1 (6 bases). Germline V lookup: CDR1 MGHDK, CDR2 SYGVNS. The CDR3 extends over 15 amino acids. Between the trimmed V and J ends, which lost 3 bases and 6 bases, there was a span of 18 bases.

About this clone itself: Other nucleotide sequences from this sample produce the same CDR3. The J gene is TRBJ2-3, the V gene TRBV11-3, with D uncertain. This CDR3 comprises 13 residues. Per the germline V gene, CDR1 is SGHNT and CDR2 is YENEEA. Trimming took 1 base from V and 4 from J, leaving 6 bases between them. The CDR3 here is CASSLGGADTQYF. The CDR3 DNA sequence: TGTGCCAGCAGCTTAGGAGGAGCAGATACGCAGTATTTT.

This chain uses TRBV7-3 with TRBJ2-2; possible D gene TRBD1, 6 bases. The CDR3 has 16 residues. V was shortened by 2 bases and J by 2 bases, with 12 bases between the two germline ends. CDR1 is SGHTA and CDR2 is FQGTGA in the germline V gene. In DNA, the CDR3 is TGTGCCAGCAGCTTATTCGGCAGGGGTAACACCGGGGAGCTGTTTTTT. It codes for CASSLFGRGNTGELFF. Based on the CDR3 plus reference TRBV7-3 and TRBJ2-2, the full variable domain is GAGVSQTPSNKVTEKGKYVELRCDPISGHTALYWYRQSLGQGPEFLIYFQGTGAADDSGLPNDRFFAVRPEGSVSTLKIQRTERGDSAVYLCASSLFGRGNTGELFFGEGSRLTVL.

This chain links TRBV4-2 with TRBJ1-4; 8 nucleotides line up with TRBD1. The germline CDR1 and CDR2 sequences are LGHNA and YNFKEQ. The CDR3 totals 15 residues. The trim removed 2 bases at V and 8 bases at J, leaving 7 bases unmatched. The CDR3: CASSQPGQGGEKLFF. The CDR3 DNA follows: TGTGCCAGCAGCCAACCAGGACAGGGAGGCGAAAAACTGTTTTTT.

This rearrangement joins TRBV11-3 to TRBJ2-7, with 7 bases identical to TRBD1. The CDR3 spans 14 residues. The germline CDR1 and CDR2 sequences are SGHNT and YENEEA. J was trimmed by 7 bases and V by 4 bases; bases with no gene match: 10. CDR3 in DNA: TGTGCCAGCAGCTCTCGACAGGGATCCTTGGAGCAGTACTTC. Translation: CASSSRQGSLEQYF.

J is TRBJ1-2 and V is TRBV10-3, with D tentatively TRBD1 (5 bases). V lost 2 bases and J lost 4, with 8 bases in between. Germline CDR1 and CDR2: ENHRY and SYGVKD. The CDR3 is 13 amino acids. This CDR3 reads CAISEGGVYGYTF. CDR3 bases: TGTGCCATCAGTGAGGGGGGGGTCTATGGCTACACCTTC.

This chain uses TRBV6-6 with TRBJ2-5; D perhaps matches TRBD2 (7 bases). Trimming left V 6 bases short and J 0 bases short, with 17 bases between. The CDR3 consists of 16 residues. The germline V gene encodes CDR1 MNHNY and CDR2 SVGAGI (reference sequence). The CDR3 DNA reads as TGTGCCAGCAGGCGACAAAGGGGGGGGCACCAAGAGACCCAGTACTTC. Its translation is CASRRQRGGHQETQYF.

The rearrangement joins TRBV2 to TRBJ1-3; a weak D match, TRBD1 (5 bases). Trimming took 7 bases from V and 5 from J, leaving 12 bases between them. In germline, CDR1 is SNHLY, CDR2 FYNNEI. This CDR3 is 13 amino acids long. The CDR3 region is CASTGGGRNTIYF. In DNA, the CDR3 is TGTGCCAGCACCGGGGGGGGGAGAAACACCATATATTTT.

In the case of this clone: Germline and junction disagree at one end, which may indicate a read error. The rearrangement links TRBV15 to TRBJ1-2, with TRBD1 matching 7 bases. Per the germline V gene, CDR1 is LNHNV and CDR2 is YYDKDF (reference sequence). The CDR3 loop spans 12 amino acids. The CDR3: CATSEVGTALLF. The DNA for the CDR3 is TGTGCCACCAGCGAAGTGGGGACAGCTTTACTCTTC.

The rearrangement links TRBV7-9 to TRBJ2-1; 8 bases align to TRBD2. In germline, CDR1 is SEHNR, CDR2 FQNEAQ (reference sequence). J gave up 9 bases and V 4 bases, and 8 bases lay outside the gene matches. The CDR3 has 14 amino acids. This CDR3 is CASSSPGGPAEQFF. For the CDR3, the DNA is TGTGCCAGCAGCTCCCCGGGGGGGCCAGCTGAGCAGTTCTTC.

The chain links TRBV5-1 to TRBJ2-3, with D possibly matching TRBD1 (6 bases). CDR1 is SGHRS, CDR2 YFSETQ, per germline. The ends were cut back, 3 bases at V and 8 bases at J, with 16 bases in the middle. This CDR3 comprises 14 residues. The CDR3 DNA sequence: TGCGCCAGCAGCTCCAGGGGCCCATCCCCTACGCAGTATTTT. It specifies CASSSRGPSPTQYF.

Only a few counts were recorded for this clone. V gene TRBV9 combines with J gene TRBJ1-1; maybe TRBD1 (5 bases). V lost 3 bases and J 7 bases, leaving 13 bases between the germline ends. This CDR3 spans 13 amino acids. Germline V gene sequence: CDR1 SGDLS, CDR2 YYNGEE. CDR3 in amino acids: CASSGSGPHEAFF. The CDR3 DNA reads as TGTGCCAGCAGCGGCTCAGGGCCCCATGAAGCTTTCTTT.

The rearrangement joins TRBV6-5 to TRBJ1-1; D possibly corresponds to TRBD1 (5 bases). Trimming left V 8 bases short and J 1 base short, with 11 bases between. In germline, CDR1 is MNHEY, CDR2 SVGAGI. There are 13 residues in the CDR3. CDR3 residues: CASPFGQNTEAFF. The DNA for the CDR3 is TGTGCCAGCCCCTTCGGACAGAACACTGAAGCTTTCTTT.

The gene calls are TRBV5-1 and TRBJ2-5, with D hard to call. The germline V and J ends were trimmed by 6 bases and 5 bases, with 8 bases remaining between them. This CDR3 comprises 11 residues. Germline CDR1 is SGHRS and CDR2 is YFSETQ. The CDR3 coding sequence is TGCGCCAGCACCTCACGGGAGACCCAGTACTTC. Translation: CASTSRETQYF.

The chain employs TRBV6-5 and TRBJ1-2, with D unclear. The CDR3 is 13 residues long. V was trimmed by 0 bases and J by 7 bases, leaving 9 bases between them. The V gene's germline CDR1 is MNHEY and CDR2 SVGAGI. The DNA for the CDR3 is TGTGCCAGCAGTTACTCGACTGAATTTGGCTACACCTTC. Translated: CASSYSTEFGYTF.

The chain has TRBV6-5 and TRBJ2-7; 9 bases fit TRBD1. This CDR3 has 14 amino acids. Germline values: CDR1 MNHEY, CDR2 SVGAGI. V was pared by 6 bases and J by 3 bases, with 6 bases of the junction left unmatched. CDR3 loop: CASRAGTGYYEQYF. CDR3 nucleotides: TGTGCCAGCAGGGCCGGGACAGGGTACTACGAGCAGTACTTC.

The CDR3 here is CASSTWDRSYEQYF. The CDR3 nucleotides are TGTGCCAGCAGCACCTGGGACAGGTCCTACGAGCAGTACTTC. This chain links TRBV7-9 with TRBJ2-7, with 8 nucleotides matching TRBD1. The CDR3 consists of 14 residues. Trimming took 5 bases from V and 1 from J; bases not matched to a gene: 4. Germline loops: CDR1 SEHNR, CDR2 FQNEAQ (reference sequence).

The chain has TRBV6-5 and TRBJ1-2; no definite D call. Trimming took off 6 bases at V and 3 bases at J, with 11 bases between the two ends. The CDR3 sequence is 13 residues long. CDR1 is MNHEY and CDR2 is SVGAGI in the germline V gene. This CDR3 reads CASRVSRDYGYTF. CDR3 nucleotide sequence: TGTGCCAGCAGAGTTTCCCGGGACTATGGCTACACCTTC.

The gene calls are TRBV5-1 and TRBJ2-3; TRBD1 is a possible D gene (7 bases). V was clipped by 2 bases and J by 0 bases, with 10 bases between them. This CDR3 region has 15 residues. Germline V lookup: CDR1 SGHRS, CDR2 YFSETQ. The CDR3 DNA sequence: TGCGCCAGCAGCTTCAGGGGGGTTAGCACAGATACGCAGTATTTT. Residues: CASSFRGVSTDTQYF.

V is TRBV7-2 and J is TRBJ2-3, with 10 nucleotides matching TRBD2. Germline lookup yields CDR1 SGHTA and CDR2 FQGNSA. The CDR3 loop spans 16 amino acids. V shed 4 bases, J shed 2 bases, and the junction held 6 bases outside the gene matches. The CDR3 sequence: CASSSGLADPTDTQYF. DNA for the CDR3: TGTGCCAGCAGCTCCGGACTAGCGGACCCCACAGATACGCAGTATTTT.